These 23 T cell receptor beta chains were sequenced from one sample in a study of tumor-infiltrating lymphocytes in primary liver carcinoma. Priming with a constant-region primer yielded TCR beta cDNA from about 480 ng total RNA. TCR beta libraries came from three nested multiplex PCR rounds using slightly modified ARM-PCR. The first two PCR rounds, around 11 cycles each, used TRBV1-TRBV30 forward primers and a C-beta reverse primer. One entry per CDR3 protein, called by TCRdb with MiXCR from the multiplex PCR reads. The repertoire holds tens of thousands of distinct CDR3 sequences, with approximately 71% as singletons. Joint extraction of RNA and DNA used 20-30 mg of bulk tissue that was unsorted. The sample was tumor-adjacent normal liver tissue. Receptors originate from a man aged 35-49 years with primary liver carcinoma and hepatitis B virus infection.

The chain couples TRBV20-1 to TRBJ2-7; 7 bases match TRBD2. Trimming removed 0 bases from V and 4 bases from J; junction bases left unmatched: 0. Germline V lookup: CDR1 DFQATT, CDR2 SNEGSKA (reference sequence). The CDR3 totals 12 residues. The CDR3: CSAREREYEQYF. CDR3 DNA: TGCAGTGCTAGAGAGCGGGAGTACGAGCAGTACTTC.

Concerning this clonotype itself: At one end, the junction sequence differs from germline, possibly due to a read error. The J gene is TRBJ2-1, the V gene TRBV14, with 8 bases lining up with TRBD2. Germline V gives CDR1 SGHDN, CDR2 FVKESK. There are 16 residues in the CDR3. This CDR3 is CACSAVAGWVNNEQLF. The CDR3, as DNA: TGTGCTTGCAGTGCCGTAGCGGGATGGGTAAACAATGAGCAGTTATTC. Full variable domain (outside the CDR3, taken from reference TRBV14 and TRBJ2-1): EAGVTQFPSHSVIEKGQTVTLRCDPISGHDNLYWYRRVMGKEIKFLLHFVKESKQDESGMPNNRFLAERTGGTYSTLKVQPAELEDSGVYFCACSAVAGWVNNEQLFGPGTRLTVL.

On this clonotype itself: Germline is not matched at one junction end, which may reflect a read error. The chain recombines TRBV29-1 with TRBJ2-2; weak D call: TRBD2 (5 bases). Germline assignment: CDR1 SQVTM and CDR2 ANQGSEA. The CDR3 runs to 14 residues. CDR3 region: CSVLSSLNAGELSF. The CDR3 coding sequence is TGCAGCGTACTGAGCAGCCTGAACGCCGGGGAGCTGTCTTTT.

As to this clonotype: No conserved phenylalanine or tryptophan ends this CDR3, so it is likely a read error. The chain has TRBV6-6 and TRBJ2-4; D might be TRBD1 (6 bases). Trimming took 8 bases from V and 6 from J, leaving 11 bases between them. CDR1 MNHNY and CDR2 SVGAGI come from the germline V gene (reference sequence). The CDR3 runs 12 residues. CDR3 sequence: CASQDSVNIQYL. The CDR3 nucleotides are TGTGCCAGCCAGGACAGCGTAAACATTCAGTACCTC.

This sequence joins TRBV29-1 and TRBJ2-1; TRBD2 agrees at 12 bases. V lost 5 bases, J lost 8 bases, and 10 bases stayed unmatched. This CDR3 has 15 amino acids. The germline V gene has CDR1 SQVTM and CDR2 ANQGSEA. CDR3 DNA sequence: TGCAGCGTTACCCCCCTCCTAGCGGGAGGGTATGAGCAGTTCTTC. Its translation: CSVTPLLAGGYEQFF.

This clonotype was seen only a few times. One junction end does not reproduce the germline sequence, and a read error may be involved. The DNA of the CDR3 is TGTGCCAGCAGTTTTAGCGGGACGGGTAATGAACAGTTCTTC. Its protein is CASSFSGTGNEQFF. The rearrangement uses TRBV7-9 and TRBJ2-1; TRBD2 agrees at 8 bases. Germline loops: CDR1 SEHNR, CDR2 FQNEAQ (reference sequence). This CDR3 has 14 residues.

In regard to this clonotype: A much larger clone lies one base from this, so it may be a read error. The rearrangement links TRBV19 to TRBJ1-2; D unclear. CDR1 is LNHDA, CDR2 SQIVND, per germline (reference sequence). The CDR3 has 13 amino acids. Written as DNA, the CDR3 is TGTACCAGTAGCCCGGAGCTCAGCTATGGCTACACCTTC. This sequence encodes CTSSPELSYGYTF.

Comments on this clonotype: Since a much larger clone is just one base distant, this may be a read error. This chain joins TRBV28 and TRBJ2-7; no definite D call. Germline assignment: CDR1 MDHEN and CDR2 SYDVKM. The CDR3 has 14 amino acids. The CDR3 protein is CASSLAATSHDQYF. CDR3 coding DNA: TGTGCCAGCAGTTTGGCGGCGACCTCCCACGATCAGTACTTC.

V and J are TRBV29-1 and TRBJ2-5, with 11 bases aligning to TRBD1. Germline CDR1 and CDR2: SQVTM and ANQGSEA. This CDR3 spans 15 amino acids. The CDR3 sequence is CNIVADRGRAETQYF. Here the CDR3 DNA reads TGCAACATTGTAGCGGACAGGGGGCGAGCAGAGACCCAGTACTTC.

This chain connects TRBV29-1 to TRBJ2-7, with D tentatively TRBD1 (5 bases). This CDR3 spans 14 amino acids. Germline CDR1 reads SQVTM; CDR2 reads ANQGSEA. DNA for the CDR3: TGCAGTGTGGCATACAGGATGTCCGCCTACGAGCAGTACTTC. Translated: CSVAYRMSAYEQYF.

Regarding this clonotype: The CDR3 ends on some other residue instead of the conserved phenylalanine or tryptophan, so this is likely a read error. This chain links TRBV5-5 with TRBJ2-5; no clear D gene. The CDR3 length is 13 residues. CDR1 SGHKS and CDR2 YYEKEE come from the germline V gene (reference sequence). The CDR3 is CVSSPGVGETQYS. The CDR3, as DNA: TGTGTCAGCAGCCCCGGTGTGGGCGAGACCCAGTACTCC.

Turning to this clonotype: One end of the junction fails to match germline, which may point to a read error. This sequence joins TRBV5-4 and TRBJ2-1; tentatively, D is TRBD2 (6 bases). The CDR3 runs to 15 residues. Germline CDR1 reads SGHNT; CDR2 reads YYREEE (reference sequence). The CDR3 bases are TGTACCAGCAGCTTGAGTGGTTCTCCGGGAGATGAGCAGTTCTTC. Residues: CTSSLSGSPGDEQFF.

As concerns this clonotype: Germline and junction disagree at one end, which may indicate a read error. The V call is TRBV11-2, the J call TRBJ1-4; perhaps TRBD1 as D (6 bases). This CDR3 has 14 amino acids. The germline gives CDR1 SGHAT, CDR2 FQNNGV. The CDR3 DNA sequence: TGTGCCAGCAACTTAGATCATGGGGGGCTCAGGCTATTTTTT. Protein: CASNLDHGGLRLFF.

The chain links TRBV4-2 to TRBJ1-6; D unresolved. Trimming cost V 0 bases and J 10 bases, with 16 bases left between them. This CDR3 is 16 amino acids long. Germline CDR1 is LGHNA and CDR2 is YNFKEQ. Here the CDR3 DNA reads TGTGCCAGCAGCCAAGATCGGAGGATAACCGGCTCACCCCTCCACTTT. It yields the protein CASSQDRRITGSPLHF.

For this clonotype: Because the CDR3 is missing its conserved closing phenylalanine or tryptophan, this is likely a read error. The chain is built from TRBV12-3 or TRBV12-4 and TRBJ2-1, with D possibly called TRBD1 or TRBD2 (5 bases each). CDR3 length: 16 amino acids. V was shortened by 11 bases and J by 4 bases, with 24 bases between the two germline ends. CDR3 in DNA: TGTGCCGGTGGGGCTAGCAGCCATAGCTCATACAATGAGCAGTTCTTA. Translating it yields CAGGASSHSSYNEQFL.

This clonotype came up many times. V usage is TRBV30 and J usage is TRBJ2-1; 12 bases are shared with TRBD2. The J segment lost 7 bases and the V segment lost 6 bases, leaving 19 bases of the junction unmatched. The CDR3 loop spans 18 amino acids. Germline V gene sequence: CDR1 GTSNPN, CDR2 SVGIG (reference sequence). Here the CDR3 reads CACYKTGNLAGGWNEQFF. The CDR3 DNA is TGTGCCTGCTACAAAACAGGGAACCTAGCGGGAGGGTGGAATGAGCAGTTCTTC.

By proportion, this clonotype is medium-sized. The gene calls are TRBV4-2 and TRBJ1-1, with TRBD1 identical over 9 bases. Germline V gives CDR1 LGHNA, CDR2 YNFKEQ. Trimming removed 0 bases from V and 4 bases from J; junction bases left unmatched: 3. The CDR3 runs 15 residues. The CDR3 sequence: CASSQEVTGGTEAFF. The CDR3 region has the DNA TGTGCCAGCAGCCAAGAGGTGACAGGGGGCACTGAAGCTTTCTTT.

This clonotype showed up many times. V is TRBV30 and J is TRBJ2-3; perhaps TRBD2 as D (6 bases). This CDR3 spans 14 amino acids. Germline lookup yields CDR1 GTSNPN and CDR2 SVGIG (reference sequence). With 2 bases removed from V and 4 bases from J, the gap between germline ends came to 13 bases. The CDR3 here is CAWSPWEAPDTQYF. The CDR3 coding sequence is TGTGCCTGGAGTCCCTGGGAGGCCCCAGATACGCAGTATTTT. Full variable domain (missing parts from reference TRBV30 and TRBJ2-3): SQTIHQWPATLVQPVGSPLSLECTVEGTSNPNLYWYRQAAGRGLQLLFYSVGIGQISSEVPQNLSASRPQDRQFILSSKKLLLSDSGFYLCAWSPWEAPDTQYFGPGTRLTVL.

With respect to this clonotype: Relative to the germline gene, one junction end is altered; a read error may explain this. The gene calls are TRBV7-9 and TRBJ2-7; D is unresolved. Germline-derived CDR1 and CDR2 are SEHNR and FQNEAQ (reference sequence). The CDR3 totals 15 residues. The chain's CDR3 is CASSSSPETSYEQCF. The CDR3 DNA reads TGTGCCAGCAGCTCCAGTCCGGAAACCTCCTACGAGCAGTGCTTC.

Details on this clonotype: At one end, the junction sequence differs from germline, possibly due to a read error. This sequence joins TRBV30 and TRBJ1-1; D gene unclear. Germline V gene lookup returns CDR1 GTSNPN and CDR2 SVGIG (reference sequence). This CDR3 spans 13 amino acids. The CDR3 protein is CALSIGRAGEAFF. CDR3 coding DNA: TGCGCCTTGAGTATCGGGAGGGCCGGTGAAGCTTTCTTT.

This clonotype was seen once. The conserved closing phenylalanine or tryptophan is absent in this CDR3, likely reflecting a read error. The chain combines TRBV5-5 with TRBJ1-3; D is unresolved. V was cut by 5 bases and J by 1 base, with 19 bases left in between. Germline CDR1 is SGHKS and CDR2 is YYEKEE (reference sequence). The CDR3 is 17 residues long. CDR3 region: CASSAGMDLFSGNTIYS. The CDR3 DNA reads TGTGCCAGCAGTGCCGGGATGGATCTCTTTTCTGGAAACACCATATATTCT.

With regard to this clonotype: The junction shows a germline mismatch at one end, possibly a read error. The genes are TRBV6-2 or TRBV6-3 and TRBJ1-1; D perhaps matches TRBD1 (5 bases). This CDR3 has 14 amino acids. In germline, CDR1 is MNHEY, CDR2 SVGEGT. DNA of the CDR3: TGTGCCGGTCGGCGGGGGGGGATGAACAGTGAAGCTTTCTTT. Translation gives CAGRRGGMNSEAFF.

Of note for this clonotype: Because it lacks the conserved phenylalanine or tryptophan at the end, this CDR3 is likely a read error. The rearrangement uses TRBV11-3 and TRBJ2-2; TRBD1 agrees at 7 bases. The CDR3 is made up of 15 amino acids. Germline values: CDR1 SGHNT, CDR2 YENEEA. The CDR3 nucleotides are TGTGCCAGCAGCTTAGCGACAGGGAGCACCGGGGAACTGTTTTTG. Residues: CASSLATGSTGELFL.